This paragraph covers one TCR beta chain sequence. V lost 4 bases and J lost 2, with 11 bases in between. The CDR3 runs 14 residues. Germline V CDR1 and CDR2: SQVTM, ANQGSEA. Sequencing was performed with immunoSEQ multiplex PCR; in TCRdb, only in-frame clones are kept and a portion is missing. Here the sample spans around 360,000 clones, around 87% being singletons. Adults between roughly 18 and 89 years of age took part from about 24 US areas. Cohorts were determined from participant-reported clinical history. This record belongs to a study of blood T cell repertoires in COVID-19. At the level of the study: Recovered Cohort 3 donors showed two negative PCRs, clearance, or symptom resolution. The analysed material was cDNA or gDNA that came from T cells, B-cell-depleted T cells, or PBMCs.

Sequenced sample: PBMCs or T cells enriched from blood (not recorded which). This sequence joins TRBV29-1 and TRBJ2-2; a weak D match, TRBD2 (6 bases). The clonotype originates from a man aged 35 to 55 in a cohort exposed to, infected with or recovered from COVID-19 (not recorded which). The CDR3 reads CSVVVGSNTGELFF. Here the CDR3 DNA reads TGCAGCGTTGTAGTCGGGAGCAACACCGGGGAGCTGTTTTTT.